What follows are 8 T cell receptor beta chains derived from one specimen sequenced in a study of Tregs in tolerant kidney transplant recipients. Measured with immunoSEQ multiplex PCR; TCRdb has only the in-frame clones, and not every one. The sample contains 62,000 or so clones, less than 98% of which appear only once. The input for sequencing was Tregs from blood, taken before the transplant. The source is a human donor who received a combined kidney and bone marrow transplant.

DNA of the CDR3: TGTGCCTGGAGTAGCGGGATAGGCTACAATGAGCAGTTCTTC. Its translation is CAWSSGIGYNEQFF. This chain connects TRBV30 to TRBJ2-1, with TRBD2 matching over 7 bases. The CDR3 has 14 residues. The germline V gene encodes CDR1 GTSNPN and CDR2 SVGIG (reference sequence). After removal of 2 bases from V and 3 bases from J, the junction contained 4 bases not matched to a gene.

The V gene is TRBV5-5, the J gene TRBJ2-7; 7 nucleotides agree with TRBD1. This CDR3 contains 13 residues. Germline V CDR1 and CDR2: SGHKS, YYEKEE (reference sequence). The V and J ends lost 1 base and 6 bases, in that order; junction bases with no gene match: 4. The CDR3: CASSLRDRAEQYF. CDR3 bases: TGTGCCAGCAGCTTGCGCGACAGGGCCGAGCAGTACTTC.

This chain links TRBV5-6 with TRBJ1-1; D is undetermined. Trimming removed 4 bases at V and 5 bases at J, with 18 bases between. The V gene's germline CDR1 is SGHDT and CDR2 YYEEEE. This CDR3 contains 15 residues. Here the CDR3 DNA reads TGTGCCAGCAGCCCAGACACGGGGATTAGTACTGAAGCTTTCTTT. Translated: CASSPDTGISTEAFF.

This chain connects TRBV5-1 to TRBJ2-3; D unclear. Trimming stripped 4 bases from V and 0 bases from J, with 9 bases between. This CDR3 spans 14 amino acids. Germline-derived CDR1 and CDR2 are SGHRS and YFSETQ. This CDR3 reads CASSLITSTDTQYF. CDR3 bases: TGCGCCAGCAGCCTTATAACTAGCACAGATACGCAGTATTTT.

J is TRBJ1-4 and V is TRBV10-1; D uncertain. V gave up 9 bases and J gave up 11 bases, with 16 bases separating them. The length of the CDR3 is 12 residues. The germline V gene has CDR1 WNHNN and CDR2 SYGVQD (reference sequence). The CDR3 coding sequence is TGCGCCAGTTCAGGCAAAACGCCCAAACTGTTTTTT. Translating it yields CASSGKTPKLFF.

In this sample, this clone turned up once. The chain recombines TRBV11-3 with TRBJ2-7, with 12 bases lining up with TRBD2. V dropped 5 bases and J dropped 1; count of bases not matched to a gene: 0. The CDR3 has 14 residues. Germline V gives CDR1 SGHNT, CDR2 YENEEA. CDR3 loop: CASSTSGRSYEQYF. The CDR3 coding sequence is TGTGCCAGCAGCACTAGCGGGAGGTCCTACGAGCAGTACTTC.

The chain is built from TRBV30 and TRBJ1-2, with TRBD1 identical over 9 bases. There are 15 residues in the CDR3. Per the germline V gene, CDR1 is GTSNPN and CDR2 is SVGIG (reference sequence). The J segment lost 0 bases and the V segment lost 3 bases, leaving 5 bases of the junction unmatched. The DNA of the CDR3 is TGTGCCTGGAGCGCTGGACAGGGGCCTAACTATGGCTACACCTTC. Translating it yields CAWSAGQGPNYGYTF.

V and J are TRBV7-2 and TRBJ2-1; 8 bases map to TRBD2. CDR1 is SGHTA, CDR2 FQGNSA, per germline. Trimming took 6 bases from V and 4 from J; bases not matched to a gene: 8. The CDR3 is 15 residues long. The CDR3 here is CASSYAGGRYNEQFF. CDR3 bases: TGTGCCAGCAGTTACGCGGGGGGAAGATACAATGAGCAGTTCTTC.